This T cell receptor beta chain appears in the sequencing data of a study of PD-L1 blockade in urothelial cancer. Whole-study context: At 3 weeks (second dose) and 6 weeks after starting treatment, blood was analyzed. There were a median of about 140,000 T cells in blood samples.

This CDR3 has 15 residues. Germline V gene sequence: CDR1 MNHEY, CDR2 SVGAGI. The V end was cut by 3 bases, the J end by 5 bases, with 16 bases between. Synthetic analogs of TCR templates were spiked into every PCR. This table comes from immunoSEQ multiplex PCR, and its TCRdb copy is limited to in-frame clones, with some not included. This table has about 95,000 clones, around 90% appearing once. Time point of the sample: pretreatment peripheral blood. The receptor was derived from a man aged 55 to 69 with urothelial cancer. The sample consisted of PBMCs, taken around atezolizumab (anti-PD-L1) treatment. The chain couples TRBV6-5 to TRBJ1-2; D is uncertain. DNA for the CDR3: TGTGCCAGCAGTTATACCCAGAGAGGTAGGTATGGCTACACCTTC. Translation gives CASSYTQRGRYGYTF.